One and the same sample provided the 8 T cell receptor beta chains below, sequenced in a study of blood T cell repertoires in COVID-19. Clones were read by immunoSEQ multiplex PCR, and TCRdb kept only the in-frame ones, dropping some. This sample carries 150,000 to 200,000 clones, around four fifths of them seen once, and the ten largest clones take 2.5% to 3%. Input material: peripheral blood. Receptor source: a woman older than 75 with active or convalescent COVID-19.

The CDR3, as DNA: TGTGCCAGCAGTTTTAGCGGGGGGGCTGACGAGCAGTACTTC. Translated: CASSFSGGADEQYF. The chain couples TRBV28 to TRBJ2-7; 11 nucleotides align to TRBD2. V lost 3 bases and J lost 5; bases outside the gene matches: 3. The CDR3 sequence is 14 residues long. Germline CDR1 and CDR2: MDHEN and SYDVKM.

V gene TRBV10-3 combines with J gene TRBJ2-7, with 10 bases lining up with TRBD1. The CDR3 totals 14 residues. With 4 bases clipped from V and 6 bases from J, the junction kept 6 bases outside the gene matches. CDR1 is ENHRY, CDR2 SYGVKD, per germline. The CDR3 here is CAISGGTGEAEQYF. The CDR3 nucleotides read TGTGCCATCAGTGGAGGGACAGGGGAGGCCGAGCAGTACTTC.

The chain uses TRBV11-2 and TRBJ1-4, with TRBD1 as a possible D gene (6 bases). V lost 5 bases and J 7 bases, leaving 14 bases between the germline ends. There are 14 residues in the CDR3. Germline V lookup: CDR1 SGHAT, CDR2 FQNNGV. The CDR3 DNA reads TGTGCCAGCAGCCGGGACATCGGTAGTGAAAAACTGTTTTTT. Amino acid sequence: CASSRDIGSEKLFF.

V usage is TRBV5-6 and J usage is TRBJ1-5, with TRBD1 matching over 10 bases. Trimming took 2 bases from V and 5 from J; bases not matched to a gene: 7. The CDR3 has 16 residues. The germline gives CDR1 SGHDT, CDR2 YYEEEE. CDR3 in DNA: TGTGCCAGCAGCTTAATAACCGGGACAGGGGATCAGCCCCAGCATTTT. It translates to CASSLITGTGDQPQHF.

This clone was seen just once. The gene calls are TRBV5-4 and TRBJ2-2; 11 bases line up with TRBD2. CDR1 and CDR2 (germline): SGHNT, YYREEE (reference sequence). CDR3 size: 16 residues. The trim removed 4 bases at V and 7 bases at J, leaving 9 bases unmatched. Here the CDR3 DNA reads TGTGCCAGCAGCAGATTAGCGGGGGGGCCGAACGGGGAGCTGTTTTTT. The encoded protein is CASSRLAGGPNGELFF.

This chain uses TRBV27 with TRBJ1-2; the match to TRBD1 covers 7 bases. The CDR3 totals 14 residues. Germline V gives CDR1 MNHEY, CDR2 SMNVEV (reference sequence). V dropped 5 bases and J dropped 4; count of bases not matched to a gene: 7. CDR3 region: CASSVYRGGYGYTF. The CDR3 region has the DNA TGTGCCAGCAGTGTTTACAGGGGTGGCTATGGCTACACCTTC.

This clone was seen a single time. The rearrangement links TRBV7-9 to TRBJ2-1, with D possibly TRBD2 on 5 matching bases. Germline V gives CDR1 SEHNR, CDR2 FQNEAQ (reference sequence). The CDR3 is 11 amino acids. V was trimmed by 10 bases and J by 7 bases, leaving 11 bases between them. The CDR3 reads CATGVPNEQFF. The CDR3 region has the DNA TGTGCCACCGGGGTTCCGAATGAGCAGTTCTTC.

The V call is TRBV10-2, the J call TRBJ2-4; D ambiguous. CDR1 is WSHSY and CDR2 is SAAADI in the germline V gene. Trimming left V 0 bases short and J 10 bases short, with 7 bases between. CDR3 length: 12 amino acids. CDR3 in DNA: TGCGCCAGCAGTGAGTCGTTCGGGATTCAGTACTTC. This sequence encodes CASSESFGIQYF.